A selection of T cell receptor beta chains follows, all from one sample in a study of metastatic and nonmetastatic thyroid tumors. TCRdb reanalyzed the PCR reads with MiXCR. The sample holds about 25,000 clones, approximately 22% seen once. Source material: adjacent normal tissue. These TCRs come from a female donor with papillary thyroid cancer or a benign thyroid nodule (not recorded which). Some clones in this sample may be carry-over from other donors' samples. Each CDR3 is given with its conserved first and last residue. D genes are given only for firm matches. Clone size, where shown, is once, few, many, or a class for clones that have expanded.

>TRBJ1-1|many|TRBV7-3|.
CASSLGAGVGDTEAFF
TGTGCCAGCAGCTTAGGGGCTGGGGTGGGGGACACTGAAGCTTTCTTT
>TRBJ2-7|many|TRBV20-1|TRBD1
CSARGGGDRDSEQYF
TGCAGTGCTAGAGGGGGGGGGGACAGGGACTCCGAGCAGTACTTC
>TRBJ2-1|medium-sized|TRBV6-2/TRBV6-3|TRBD2
CASSPRTSGRGEQFF
TGTGCCAGCAGTCCCAGGACTAGCGGGAGAGGGGAGCAGTTCTTC
>TRBJ1-1|many|TRBV5-4|.
CASSFRAENTEAFF
TGTGCCAGCAGCTTCAGGGCTGAAAACACTGAAGCTTTCTTT
>TRBJ1-1|many|TRBV20-1|.
CSALGRNTEAFF
TGCAGTGCCCTCGGGCGGAACACTGAAGCTTTCTTT
>TRBJ1-5|.|TRBV5-1|.
CASSLSGDQPQHF
TGCGCCAGCAGCTTGTCGGGAGACCAGCCCCAGCATTTT
>TRBJ2-2|many|TRBV19|.
CASRGTAGELFF
TGTGCCAGTAGGGGTACGGCCGGGGAGCTGTTTTTT
>TRBJ2-7|many|TRBV5-1|TRBD1
CASSRDRGSSYEQYF
TGCGCCAGCAGCCGGGACAGGGGGAGTTCCTACGAGCAGTACTTC
>TRBJ2-2|medium-sized|TRBV28|.
CASSLFRGGTGELFF
TGTGCCAGCAGTTTATTTAGGGGAGGCACCGGGGAGCTGTTTTTT
>TRBJ2-1|few|TRBV7-3|.
CASSLLGGTYNEQFF
TGCGCCAGCAGCCTACTGGGGGGAACCTACAATGAGCAGTTCTTC
>TRBJ1-1|medium-sized|TRBV6-1|TRBD1
CASRLVRSGTGTEAFF
TGTGCCAGCAGACTAGTAAGATCCGGGACAGGGACTGAAGCTTTCTTT
>TRBJ2-7|many|TRBV4-1|TRBD1
CASRSDRGAYEQYF
TGCGCCAGCAGATCCGACAGGGGGGCCTACGAGCAGTACTTC
>TRBJ1-1|many|TRBV7-8|.
CASSHSYRLLNTEAFF
TGTGCCAGCAGTCATTCCTACAGGCTGCTGAACACTGAAGCTTTCTTT
>TRBJ2-1|many|TRBV5-6|.
CASSFGGGRHEQFF
TGTGCCAGCAGCTTCGGAGGGGGGCGGCATGAGCAGTTCTTC
>TRBJ2-7|few|TRBV27|.
CASSLLVLSYEQYF
TGTGCCAGCAGTTTATTGGTTCTATCCTACGAGCAGTACTTC
>TRBJ2-6|many|TRBV24-1|.
CATSEAGYGANVLTF
TGTGCCACCAGTGAGGCCGGGTACGGGGCCAACGTCCTGACTTTC
>TRBJ2-1|.|TRBV5-1|TRBD2
CASSLAGGGRAMPPYNEQFF
TGCGCCAGCAGCTTGGCCGGAGGCGGGAGGGCCATGCCACCCTACAATGAGCAGTTCTTC
>TRBJ2-2|many|TRBV11-3|TRBD2
CASSLARGAGELFF
TGTGCCAGCAGCTTAGCGCGGGGGGCCGGGGAGCTGTTTTTT
>TRBJ2-5|many|TRBV2|TRBD2
CASSDRMGGETQYF
TGTGCCAGCAGTGACCGGATGGGAGGGGAGACCCAGTACTTC
>TRBJ2-3|.|TRBV4-2|TRBD1
CASSQEGQGGTDTQYF
TGTGCCAGCAGCCAAGAGGGACAGGGTGGCACAGATACGCAGTATTTT
>TRBJ2-2|.|TRBV9|.
CASSREGGDTGELFF
TGTGCCAGCAGCCGAGAGGGTGGGGACACAGGGGAGCTGTTTTTT
>TRBJ2-7|.|TRBV20-1|TRBD2
CSARNSGRASYEQYF
TGCAGTGCTAGAAATAGCGGGAGGGCCAGCTACGAGCAGTACTTC
>TRBJ2-3|once|TRBV11-2|.
CASSLHRQYSSTDTQYF
TGTGCCAGCAGCTTACACAGACAGTACTCTAGCACAGATACGCAGTATTTT
>TRBJ2-7|many|TRBV4-3|.
CASSQTRTPYEQYF
TGCGCCAGCAGCCAAACCCGGACCCCCTACGAGCAGTACTTC